This T cell receptor (beta chain) was identified during a study of Ad26.COV2.S vaccination and SARS-CoV-2 variants. Findings and limits, study-wide: In vaccinated individuals, spike-specific CD8+ and CD4+ T cell responses reportedly displayed substantial breadth.

The CDR3 totals 13 residues. Germline CDR1 SEHNR, CDR2 FQNEAQ (reference sequence). V lost 5 bases and J 5 bases, leaving 12 bases between the germline ends. As for treatment: around 19 received Ad26.COV2.S at low or high dose, single or two shots; roughly 5 received placebo; per-sample allocation not given. Following the first vaccine or placebo injection, samples were taken on day 63. The shot given was an Ad26 vector that makes Wuhan-strain SARS-CoV-2 spike. Libraries were prepared by immunoSEQ multiplex PCR; TCRdb keeps only in-frame clonotypes and omits some of them. Among about 350,000 clones, roughly 84% were seen once, and the ten largest hold roughly 3.5%. As for this clone: What it recognizes is unknown.

This material consisted of peripheral blood, taken in a trial of Ad26.COV2.S vaccine versus placebo. The chain recombines TRBV7-9 with TRBJ1-2; D ambiguous. The TCR comes from a person between 18 and 65 years old who received the Ad26.COV2.S COVID-19 vaccine or a placebo. Here the CDR3 reads CASSPDGWYGYTF. CDR3 bases: TGTGCCAGCAGCCCGGACGGTTGGTATGGCTACACCTTC.